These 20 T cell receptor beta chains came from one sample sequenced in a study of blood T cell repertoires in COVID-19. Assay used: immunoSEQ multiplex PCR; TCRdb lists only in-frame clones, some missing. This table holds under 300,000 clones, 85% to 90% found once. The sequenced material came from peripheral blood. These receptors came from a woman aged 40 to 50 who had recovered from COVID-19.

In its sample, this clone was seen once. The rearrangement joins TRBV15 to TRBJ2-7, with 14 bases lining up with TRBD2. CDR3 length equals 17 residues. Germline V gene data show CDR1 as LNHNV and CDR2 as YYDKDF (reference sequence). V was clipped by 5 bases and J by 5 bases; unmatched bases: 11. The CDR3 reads CATSRPGTSGRVDEQYF. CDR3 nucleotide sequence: TGTGCCACCAGCCGACCCGGGACTAGCGGGAGAGTCGACGAGCAGTACTTC.

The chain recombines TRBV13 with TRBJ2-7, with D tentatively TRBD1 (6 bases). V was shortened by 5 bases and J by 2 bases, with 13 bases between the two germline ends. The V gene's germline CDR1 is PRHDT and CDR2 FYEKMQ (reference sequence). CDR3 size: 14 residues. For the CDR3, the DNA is TGTGCCAGCAGCCCACGGACAGTACCCTACGAGCAGTACTTC. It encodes CASSPRTVPYEQYF.

CDR3 nucleotide sequence: TGTGCCAGCAGATTAATTACTAACTATGGCTACACCTTC. Encoded protein: CASRLITNYGYTF. The genes are TRBV28 and TRBJ1-2; D is undetermined. Trimming pared 6 bases from V and 0 bases from J, leaving 8 bases between. Germline CDR1 reads MDHEN; CDR2 reads SYDVKM. This CDR3 comprises 13 residues.

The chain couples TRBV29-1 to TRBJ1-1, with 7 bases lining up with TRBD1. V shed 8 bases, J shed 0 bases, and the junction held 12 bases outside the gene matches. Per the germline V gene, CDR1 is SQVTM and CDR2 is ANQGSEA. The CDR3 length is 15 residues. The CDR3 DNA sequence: TGCAGCCCATGGGGGGAGACAGGGCTGAACACTGAAGCTTTCTTT. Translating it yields CSPWGETGLNTEAFF.

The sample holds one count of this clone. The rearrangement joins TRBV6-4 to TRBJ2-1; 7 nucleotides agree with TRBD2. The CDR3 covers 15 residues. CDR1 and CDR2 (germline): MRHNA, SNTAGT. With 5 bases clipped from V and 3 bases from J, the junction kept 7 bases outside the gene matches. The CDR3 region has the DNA TGTGCCAGCAGTTTCTTAGCGGGTGTCTACAATGAGCAGTTCTTC. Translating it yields CASSFLAGVYNEQFF.

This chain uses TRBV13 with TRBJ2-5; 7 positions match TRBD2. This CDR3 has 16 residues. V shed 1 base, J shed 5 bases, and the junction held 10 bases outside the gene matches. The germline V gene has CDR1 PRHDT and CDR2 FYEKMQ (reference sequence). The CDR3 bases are TGTGCCAGCAGCTTAGTCGGGGGAGGGCTGGGGGAGACCCAGTACTTC. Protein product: CASSLVGGGLGETQYF.

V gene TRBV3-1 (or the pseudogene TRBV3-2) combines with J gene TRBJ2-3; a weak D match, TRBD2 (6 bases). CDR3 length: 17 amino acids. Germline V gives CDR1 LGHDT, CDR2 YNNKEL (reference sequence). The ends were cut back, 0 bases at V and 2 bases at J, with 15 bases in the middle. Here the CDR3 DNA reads TGTGCCAGCAGCCAAGAGGGTAGCGGCAGGCCCACAGATACGCAGTATTTT. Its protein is CASSQEGSGRPTDTQYF.

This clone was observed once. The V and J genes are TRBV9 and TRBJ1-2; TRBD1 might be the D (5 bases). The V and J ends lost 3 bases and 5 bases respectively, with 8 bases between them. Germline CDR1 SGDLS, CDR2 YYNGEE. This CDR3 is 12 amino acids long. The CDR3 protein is CASSGQGYGYTF. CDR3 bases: TGTGCCAGCAGCGGGCAGGGTTATGGCTACACCTTC.

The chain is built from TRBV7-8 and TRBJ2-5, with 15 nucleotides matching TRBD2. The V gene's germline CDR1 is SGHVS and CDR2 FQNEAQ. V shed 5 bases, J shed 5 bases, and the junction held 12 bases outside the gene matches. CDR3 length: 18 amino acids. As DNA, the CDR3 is TGTGCCAGCAGCGCACACCTGGGACTAGCGGGAGGAGGGGAGACCCAGTACTTC. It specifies CASSAHLGLAGGGETQYF.

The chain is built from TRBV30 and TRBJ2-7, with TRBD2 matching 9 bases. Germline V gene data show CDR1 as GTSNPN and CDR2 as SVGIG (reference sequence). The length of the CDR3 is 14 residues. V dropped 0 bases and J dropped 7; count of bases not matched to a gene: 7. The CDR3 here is CAWSVRGRAGEQYF. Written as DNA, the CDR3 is TGTGCCTGGAGTGTACGCGGGAGGGCCGGGGAGCAGTACTTC.

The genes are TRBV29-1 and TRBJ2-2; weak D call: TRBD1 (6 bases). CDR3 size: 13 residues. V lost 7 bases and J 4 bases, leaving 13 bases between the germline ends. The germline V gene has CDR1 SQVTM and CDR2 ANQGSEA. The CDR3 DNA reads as TGCAGCGGAGCTGGACAGCTCACCGGGGAGCTGTTTTTT. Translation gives CSGAGQLTGELFF.

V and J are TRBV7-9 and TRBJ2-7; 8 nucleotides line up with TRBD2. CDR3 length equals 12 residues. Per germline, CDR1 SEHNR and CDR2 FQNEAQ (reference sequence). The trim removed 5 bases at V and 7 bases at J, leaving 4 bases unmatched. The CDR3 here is CASSLSGGEQYV. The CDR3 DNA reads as TGTGCCAGCAGCCTCTCGGGGGGGGAGCAGTACGTC.

The CDR3 DNA reads as TGTGCCAGCAGCCACCCCCCCGGGAGGGGGAGCGAGCAGTTCTTC. Its translation is CASSHPPGRGSEQFF. The chain links TRBV2 to TRBJ2-1; 8 bases line up with TRBD2. This CDR3 has 15 residues. V lost 6 bases, J lost 10 bases, and 14 bases stayed unmatched. The germline V gene encodes CDR1 SNHLY and CDR2 FYNNEI.

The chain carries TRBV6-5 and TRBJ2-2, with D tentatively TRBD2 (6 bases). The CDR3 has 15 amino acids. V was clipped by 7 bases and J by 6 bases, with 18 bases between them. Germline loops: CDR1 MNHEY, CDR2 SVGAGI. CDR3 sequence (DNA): TGTGCCAGCACCGCCGGGGGACGCGGGGCCGGGGAGCTGTTTTTT. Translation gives CASTAGGRGAGELFF.

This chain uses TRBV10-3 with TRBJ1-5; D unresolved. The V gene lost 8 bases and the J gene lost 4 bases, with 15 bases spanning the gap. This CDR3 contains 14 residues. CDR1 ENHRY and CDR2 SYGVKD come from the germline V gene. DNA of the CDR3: TGTGCCATCGGAGGGCCGATAGGGAATCAGCCCCAGCATTTT. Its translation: CAIGGPIGNQPQHF.

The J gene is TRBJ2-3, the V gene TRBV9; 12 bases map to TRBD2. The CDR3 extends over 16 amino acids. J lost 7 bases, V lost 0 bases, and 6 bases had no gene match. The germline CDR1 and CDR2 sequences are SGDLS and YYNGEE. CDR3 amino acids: CASSVGASGRANTQYF. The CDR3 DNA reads TGTGCCAGCAGCGTAGGGGCTAGCGGGAGGGCGAATACGCAGTATTTT.

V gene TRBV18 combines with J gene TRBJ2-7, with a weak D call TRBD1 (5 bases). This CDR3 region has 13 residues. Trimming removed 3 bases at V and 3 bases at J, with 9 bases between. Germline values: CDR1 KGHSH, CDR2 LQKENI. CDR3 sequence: CASSPGPHYEQYV. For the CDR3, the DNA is TGTGCCAGCTCACCGGGGCCACACTACGAGCAGTACGTC.

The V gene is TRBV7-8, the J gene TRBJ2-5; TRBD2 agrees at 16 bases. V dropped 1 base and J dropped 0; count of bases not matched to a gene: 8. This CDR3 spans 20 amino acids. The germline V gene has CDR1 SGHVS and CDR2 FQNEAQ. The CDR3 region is CASSLGWGLAGGSYQETQYF. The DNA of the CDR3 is TGTGCCAGCAGCTTAGGGTGGGGACTAGCGGGAGGGTCGTACCAAGAGACCCAGTACTTC.

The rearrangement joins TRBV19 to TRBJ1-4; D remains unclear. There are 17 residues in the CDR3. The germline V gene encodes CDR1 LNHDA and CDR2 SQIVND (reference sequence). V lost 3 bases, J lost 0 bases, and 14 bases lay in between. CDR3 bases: TGTGCCAGTAGTATCTGGGCAGACCCTGCAACTAATGAAAAACTGTTTTTT. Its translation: CASSIWADPATNEKLFF.

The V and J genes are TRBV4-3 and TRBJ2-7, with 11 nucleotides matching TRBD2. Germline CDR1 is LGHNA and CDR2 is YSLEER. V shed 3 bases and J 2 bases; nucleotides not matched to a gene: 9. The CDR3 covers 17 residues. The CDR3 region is CASSQTTGSGRAYEQYF. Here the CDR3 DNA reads TGCGCCAGCAGCCAGACCACCGGTAGCGGGAGGGCCTACGAGCAGTACTTC.